The 23 T cell receptor beta chains in this list originate from one sample, sequenced in a study of shared clonotypes between healthy human individuals. The data were produced by immunoSEQ multiplex PCR, yet TCRdb's version contains in-frame clones alone and is incomplete. The sample lists approximately 95,000 clones, roughly two thirds occurring once. The sample consisted of memory CD8+ T cells sorted from blood. Subset here: CD45RO+ cells pooled with CCR7-negative TemRA cells. The receptors derive from a man in his thirties or forties in good health.

V gene TRBV7-9 combines with J gene TRBJ2-5; 8 positions match TRBD1. CDR3 length: 15 residues. Germline V gene sequence: CDR1 SEHNR, CDR2 FQNEAQ (reference sequence). J lost 5 bases, V lost 0 bases, and 5 bases had no gene match. The CDR3 is CASSLAKTGEETQYF. The DNA for the CDR3 is TGTGCCAGCAGCTTAGCAAAGACAGGGGAGGAGACCCAGTACTTC.

The rearrangement joins TRBV7-8 to TRBJ2-7; 7 bases agree with TRBD1. CDR1 is SGHVS, CDR2 FQNEAQ, per germline. The length of the CDR3 is 14 residues. Trimming at V came to 5 bases and at J to 5 bases, leaving 9 bases not matched to a gene. In nucleotides, the CDR3 is TGTGCCAGCAGCCCCCGGACAGGCCAGGACGAGCAGTACTTC. Translation: CASSPRTGQDEQYF.

In its sample, this clone was seen a few times. The chain employs TRBV4-2 and TRBJ2-1; 8 bases match TRBD2. The CDR3 covers 18 residues. The germline CDR1 and CDR2 sequences are LGHNA and YNFKEQ. V trimming: 1 base; J trimming: 6 bases; junction bases outside the gene matches: 14. CDR3 bases: TGTGCCAGCAGCCAAGGGGGCGGGAGGCAGGGTGTGGCCAATGAGCAGTTCTTC. The encoded protein is CASSQGGGRQGVANEQFF.

The chain links TRBV27 to TRBJ2-1; 8 nucleotides match TRBD2. The CDR3 is 14 amino acids. CDR1 and CDR2 from the germline V gene are MNHEY and SMNVEV (reference sequence). Losses at the gene ends were 7 bases for V and 4 bases for J; bases not matched to a gene: 6. CDR3 bases: TGTGCCAGCATGGAAGCGGGGGTTTACAATGAGCAGTTCTTC. This gives the protein CASMEAGVYNEQFF.

The chain employs TRBV7-4 and TRBJ2-7, with a weak D call TRBD2 (5 bases). The CDR3 has 14 residues. Germline lookup yields CDR1 SGHVT and CDR2 SQSDAQ. V was cut by 5 bases and J by 2 bases, with 13 bases left in between. CDR3 coding DNA: TGTGCCAGCAGCGATTCTCTGACTACCTACGAGCAGTACTTC. Its translation: CASSDSLTTYEQYF.

The chain joins TRBV29-1 to TRBJ2-5, with D unclear. The ends were cut back, 7 bases at V and 0 bases at J, with 3 bases in the middle. This CDR3 region has 10 residues. Germline assignment: CDR1 SQVTM and CDR2 ANQGSEA. The CDR3 protein is CSADQETQYF. The CDR3 DNA is TGCAGCGCGGACCAAGAGACCCAGTACTTC.

Written as DNA, the CDR3 is TGCAGCGTTGCCGGGGGATCCTACAATGAGCAGTTCTTC. Protein sequence: CSVAGGSYNEQFF. This rearrangement joins TRBV29-1 to TRBJ2-1; D is perhaps TRBD2 (6 bases). The V end lost 4 bases, the J end lost 1 base, and 8 bases lay between the germline ends. The CDR3 has 13 residues. Germline lookup yields CDR1 SQVTM and CDR2 ANQGSEA.

V gene TRBV28 combines with J gene TRBJ2-2; 9 nucleotides agree with TRBD1. The CDR3 consists of 15 residues. The germline gives CDR1 MDHEN, CDR2 SYDVKM. V shed 6 bases, J shed 4 bases, and the junction held 6 bases outside the gene matches. The CDR3 sequence is CASRKYRGRTGELFF. The CDR3 nucleotides read TGTGCCAGCAGGAAGTACAGGGGGCGCACCGGGGAGCTGTTTTTT.

J is TRBJ2-6 and V is TRBV28; 12 positions agree with TRBD1. This CDR3 comprises 18 residues. Germline V lookup: CDR1 MDHEN, CDR2 SYDVKM. The trim removed 4 bases at V and 3 bases at J, leaving 7 bases unmatched. In DNA form, the CDR3 reads TGTGCCAGCAGTTCGCGGGACAGGGGGCTATTTGGGGCCAACGTCCTGACTTTC. It translates to CASSSRDRGLFGANVLTF.

This clone has just one count. This chain links TRBV11-3 with TRBJ2-7; D unresolved. The germline gives CDR1 SGHNT, CDR2 YENEEA. Trimming took off 2 bases at V and 5 bases at J, with 28 bases between the two ends. This CDR3 is 19 amino acids long. CDR3 residues: CASSLRWREVRVASNEQYF. As DNA, the CDR3 is TGTGCCAGCAGCTTAAGGTGGCGAGAGGTTCGTGTTGCCAGCAACGAGCAGTACTTC.

Turning to this clone: Given a far larger clone just one base away, this is likely a sequencing read error. The chain is built from TRBV5-1 and TRBJ2-5; 8 bases are a match to TRBD1. This CDR3 region has 16 residues. Germline-derived CDR1 and CDR2 are SGHRS and YFSETQ. J gave up 1 base and V 0 bases, and 5 bases lay outside the gene matches. The CDR3 sequence: CASSLAGGQVQETQYF. The DNA of the CDR3 is TGCGCCAGCAGCTTGGCCGGGGGACAGGTCCAAGAGACCCAGTACTTC.

The rearrangement joins TRBV10-3 to TRBJ2-7; 8 nucleotides agree with TRBD1. CDR3 length: 13 residues. Germline-derived CDR1 and CDR2 are ENHRY and SYGVKD. Trimming removed 6 bases from V and 7 bases from J; junction bases left unmatched: 8. The DNA of the CDR3 is TGTGCCATCAGCGGGACAGGTCCCTGGGAGCAGTACTTC. Protein sequence: CAISGTGPWEQYF.

J is TRBJ2-7 and V is TRBV9; TRBD2 agrees at 11 bases. V dropped 3 bases and J dropped 4; count of bases not matched to a gene: 6. Germline-derived CDR1 and CDR2 are SGDLS and YYNGEE. The CDR3 spans 15 residues. The DNA for the CDR3 is TGTGCCAGCAGCGCCCAACTAGCGGGAGAGTACGAGCAGTACTTC. Amino acid sequence: CASSAQLAGEYEQYF.

This rearrangement joins TRBV5-1 to TRBJ2-7; TRBD2 matches at 8 bases. Germline CDR1 reads SGHRS; CDR2 reads YFSETQ. The CDR3 covers 14 residues. V lost 0 bases and J lost 5; bases outside the gene matches: 4. Here the CDR3 DNA reads TGCGCCAGCAGCTTGGGACTAGCGCCTGACGAGCAGTACTTC. Translated: CASSLGLAPDEQYF.

The chain carries TRBV5-1 and TRBJ2-3, with D maybe TRBD2 (5 bases). Germline V gene data show CDR1 as SGHRS and CDR2 as YFSETQ. The V end was cut by 0 bases, the J end by 2 bases, with 19 bases between. The CDR3 runs to 18 residues. For the CDR3, the DNA is TGCGCCAGCAGCTTGGGAGTGGGAGCGGCGACCAACACAGATACGCAGTATTTT. This sequence encodes CASSLGVGAATNTDTQYF.

The rearrangement uses TRBV27 and TRBJ2-7; TRBD1 agrees at 7 bases. Germline V gives CDR1 MNHEY, CDR2 SMNVEV (reference sequence). Trimming at V came to 2 bases and at J to 0 bases, leaving 4 bases not matched to a gene. The CDR3 consists of 15 residues. The CDR3 is CASSLQGVFSYEQYF. The CDR3, as DNA: TGTGCCAGCAGTTTACAGGGGGTGTTCTCCTACGAGCAGTACTTC.

The chain couples TRBV28 to TRBJ2-5; 8 bases map to TRBD2. Unmatched junction bases numbered 1, after V lost 2 bases and J lost 5 bases. The CDR3 spans 13 residues. Germline values: CDR1 MDHEN, CDR2 SYDVKM. The CDR3 spells CASSLAGGETQYF. DNA for the CDR3: TGTGCCAGCAGTTTAGCGGGAGGCGAGACCCAGTACTTC.

This clone was observed a single time. The V and J genes are TRBV27 and TRBJ1-2, with 7 nucleotides matching TRBD1. CDR3 length equals 16 residues. V shed 3 bases and J 4 bases; nucleotides not matched to a gene: 11. From germline, CDR1 is MNHEY and CDR2 SMNVEV (reference sequence). The CDR3 loop is CASSLHGTVGPYGYTF. In DNA, the CDR3 is TGTGCCAGCAGTTTGCACGGGACAGTGGGGCCCTATGGCTACACCTTC.

The chain recombines TRBV5-6 with TRBJ2-7; tentatively, D is TRBD2 (6 bases). The CDR3 has 16 amino acids. Trimming took 1 base from V and 1 from J, leaving 15 bases between them. Germline V CDR1 and CDR2: SGHDT, YYEEEE. The CDR3 protein is CASSLLARDSSYEQYF. DNA of the CDR3: TGTGCCAGCAGCTTGTTGGCCAGGGACTCTTCCTACGAGCAGTACTTC. Full variable domain (outside the CDR3, taken from reference TRBV5-6 and TRBJ2-7): DAGVTQSPTHLIKTRGQQVTLRCSPKSGHDTVSWYQQALGQGPQFIFQYYEEEERQRGNFPDRFSGHQFPNYSSELNVNALLLGDSALYLCASSLLARDSSYEQYFGPGTRLTVT.

In this sample, this clone turned up a few times. This chain links TRBV5-6 with TRBJ1-5; D might be TRBD1 (5 bases). The CDR3 is 13 residues long. Germline loops: CDR1 SGHDT, CDR2 YYEEEE. Trimming removed 7 bases from V and 6 bases from J, with 14 bases in between. The CDR3 nucleotides are TGTGCCAGCGGCTATCGTGGGGGTCAGCCCCAGCATTTT. This gives the protein CASGYRGGQPQHF.

J is TRBJ2-3 and V is TRBV5-4; D tentatively reads TRBD1 or TRBD2 (6 bases each). V shed 7 bases and J shed 1 base, with 13 bases lying between them. The CDR3 runs 14 residues. CDR1 SGHNT and CDR2 YYREEE come from the germline V gene (reference sequence). The CDR3 DNA reads TGTGCCAGCCCTTCGGGGGCGGGCACAGATACGCAGTATTTT. This gives the protein CASPSGAGTDTQYF.

The sample holds a few counts of this clone. The rearrangement joins TRBV28 to TRBJ1-5; no clear D gene. V lost 5 bases and J lost 1, with 9 bases in between. This CDR3 region has 14 residues. Germline V gene sequence: CDR1 MDHEN, CDR2 SYDVKM. This CDR3 reads CASSGSVSNQPQHF. The CDR3 DNA reads TGTGCCAGCAGTGGATCCGTGAGCAATCAGCCCCAGCATTTT.

The V gene is TRBV28, the J gene TRBJ2-4; maybe TRBD2 (6 bases). V dropped 3 bases and J dropped 6 bases, with 12 bases sitting between them. CDR1 and CDR2 from the germline V gene are MDHEN and SYDVKM. This CDR3 has 14 amino acids. The CDR3, as DNA: TGTGCCAGCAGTTTCTCCCCCGGGGGAAACATTCAGTACTTC. This translates into CASSFSPGGNIQYF.